The T cell receptor beta chain under discussion was sequenced for a study of T cell responses to AZD1222 COVID-19 vaccine listed by TCRdb under 2021. As for the study more broadly: AZD1222 recipients with second doses at about 4 weeks or about 12 weeks were pooled, because spike-specific TCR depth and breadth did not differ between schedules. Trial participants were enrolled by age into subgroups of 18-55, 56-69 and 70-plus years, and 148, 28 and 57 TCR-sequenced participants, respectively, were included in these subgroups. A total of 230 to 250 trial participants underwent TCR sequencing, of whom roughly 210 had received two doses of AZD1222 and around 25 had received two doses of the MenACWY control vaccine. Study-wide findings and limitations: Epitopes outside the regions mutated in the B.1.351 and B.1.1.7 variants were reportedly recognized by nearly half of the unique spike-specific TCRs. Because no day 14 peak-response samples were available, repertoires were characterized only after the peak T cell response. Participants were mostly white British, with more females than males. The authors suggested clonal diversity may have been underestimated. CD4 TCRs associated with the vaccine covered the entire spike protein, and the dominant responses were in regions 160-218 and 743-854. Spike-specific TCR breadth and depth rose significantly after two AZD1222 doses compared with day 0 and with MenACWY recipients. Conclusions about previously exposed vaccinees are limited because only five to seven AZD1222 recipients were SARS-CoV-2 seropositive at baseline. In the small 56-69-year group, the increase in depth fell short of significance, most likely because of low power.

Including the terminal cysteine and phenylalanine, the CDR3 comprises 14 residues. Here the CDR3 DNA is all that survives: 42 bases in frame from base 1. Relative to germline, V is 6 bases shorter and J is 0 bases shorter, with 11 bases between their ends. CDR1 is given as MNHEY and CDR2 as SVGAGI, both from the germline V gene. The CDR3 regions of human TCRbeta chains were analyzed by immunosequencing. Turning to the authors' computational methods: Repertoire TCRs were matched against a reference library of SARS-CoV-2-specific TCRs generated with the MIRA antigen-specificity platform. Breadth meant the fraction of unique TCRs that were SARS-CoV-2-associated, whereas depth meant the fraction of total T cells that were SARS-CoV-2-associated. Using the MIRA data, each spike-specific TCR was assigned both to the spike region to which the TCR was reactive and to a CD4 or CD8 class. Log10-transformed breadth and depth values were compared by one-way ANOVA with Sidak's multiple comparisons tests. The immuneACCESS repertoire file appears here via TCRdb, limited to in-frame rearrangements. These files lack a portion of the clones; in checked studies, under half of the deficit traces to unresolved V genes, and the cause of the others is not known. Clonal size and the V and J genes are those of that table, whereas D and trimming came from the DNA. The sample contains 95,000 to 110,000 clones, 89% of them found a single time. The ten largest clones capture around 6.7% of the sample.

The time point tag for this specimen amounts to: baseline before first vaccination. The vaccinee samples were drawn from two UK trials, COV001 and COV002, one of which was a single-blind randomized controlled phase 2/3 trial testing AZD1222 (ChAdOx1 nCoV-19) in healthy adults. For TCRbeta chain sequencing, PBMC samples were collected from trial participants at day 0 and at day 28 after the second dose. In the case of this clone: This receptor's antigen is unknown. No base qualities exist here, and no much larger clone lies one base off it.

This TCR came from an adult in good health. Sample: peripheral blood, taken on day 0 of AZD1222 vaccination. This receptor chain uses TRBV6-5 and TRBJ1-2; tentative D gene TRBD1, with 5 bases matching. The CDR3 here reads CASSRAGANYGYTF. In nucleotides, the sequence is TGTGCCAGCAGCAGGGCGGGTGCTAACTATGGCTACACCTTC.